The source of this T cell receptor beta chain is a study of breast tumors, draining lymph nodes, adjacent tissues. This clonotype was detected many times. The target antigen is unknown. Axillary draining lymph nodes of breast cancer patients supplied the node samples. Trimming removed 3 bases from V and 5 bases from J, with 8 bases in between. CDR3 length: 13 residues. Looked up from germline, CDR1 is MNHNS and CDR2 is SASEGT. Each CDR3 protein gets one entry after TCRdb re-called the multiplex PCR reads with MiXCR. The sample includes around 130,000 distinct CDR3 sequences, 15% to 20% of them seen just once. Study results and limitations: Compared with basal-like, luminal-like tumors shared significantly more repertoire with nontumor tissue. Tumor T cell lymph node origin was a supported hypothesis, not proven. Tumor repertoires ranked between lymph nodes and nontumor tissue in diversity, with V and J gene preferences. Findings are consistent with lymph node origin and intratumoral expansion of most tumor T cells.

This clonotype originated in a female donor with breast cancer. Some clones in this sample may be carry-over from other donors' samples. The source material was axillary lymph node tissue. J is TRBJ1-5 and V is TRBV6-1, with D uncertain. The CDR3 protein is CASSDGPHQPQHF. DNA for the CDR3: TGTGCCAGCAGTGATGGGCCTCATCAGCCCCAGCATTTT.